This is a list of T cell receptor beta chains from one sample in a study of cytomegalovirus exposure and HLA in healthy donors. Using immunoSEQ multiplex PCR, the repertoire was profiled, and TCRdb retains in-frame clones only, with some absent. This repertoire shows approximately 130,000 clones, less than 80% found once; its top ten account for roughly 1.8%. Sequenced sample: PBMCs. All receptors derive from a female donor in good health and CMV-seropositive. The CDR3 runs from the conserved cysteine through the conserved F or W. The order of the fields is clone size, J gene, V gene, D gene, CDR3 DNA, CDR3 protein. D genes are given only for firm matches. Size is stated for part of the rows, as once, few or many counts, or as a class when the clone is expanded.

>few|TRBJ1-1|TRBV5-1|-
TGCGCCAGCAGAAGTTTCTGGGAGGGCACTGAAGCTTTCTTT
CASRSFWEGTEAFF
>-|TRBJ1-2|TRBV6-1|-
TGTGCCAGCAGTGAAGCCGTCTATGGCTACACCTTC
CASSEAVYGYTF
>-|TRBJ2-7|TRBV6-5|TRBD1
TGTGCCAGCAGGGGGACAGGGGGGCAGGGTAAGCAGTACTTC
CASRGTGGQGKQYF
>-|TRBJ2-1|TRBV2|-
TGTGCCAGCACAGGCTATGAGCAGTTCTTC
CASTGYEQFF
>-|TRBJ2-1|TRBV5-4|TRBD2
TGTGCCAGCAGCTTGGACCTAGCGGGGCATGAGCAGTTCTTC
CASSLDLAGHEQFF
>-|TRBJ1-1|TRBV6-5|-
TGTGCCAGCACCTCCCCTAAAGACACTGAAGCTTTCTTT
CASTSPKDTEAFF
>-|TRBJ2-3|TRBV18|TRBD2
TGTGCCAGCTCACCAGGACTAGCGTCGGATACGCAGTATTTT
CASSPGLASDTQYF
>-|TRBJ1-1|TRBV19|-
TGTGCCAGTAGTATCACAGGGTTGACTGAAGCTTTCTTT
CASSITGLTEAFF
>-|TRBJ2-7|TRBV6-5|TRBD2
TGTGCCAGCAGTCTCCGGGACTACGGGAAGCAGTACTTC
CASSLRDYGKQYF
>-|TRBJ2-2|TRBV28|TRBD1
TGTGCCAGCAGTGTTCAGGGGGCCGTCGGGGAGCTGTTTTTT
CASSVQGAVGELFF
>-|TRBJ2-3|TRBV4-2|TRBD1
TGTGCCAGCAGCCAAAGGGGGCGCAGAACAGATACGCAGTATTTT
CASSQRGRRTDTQYF
>-|TRBJ2-2|TRBV28|TRBD2
TGTGCCAGCAGTTTACCCGGACTAGCTAACACCGGGGAGCTGTTTTTT
CASSLPGLANTGELFF
>-|TRBJ2-5|TRBV5-8|-
TGTGCCAGCAGCTTTTGGGCGGCAGGGGAATTCCAAGAGACCCAGTACTTC
CASSFWAAGEFQETQYF